Shown below are 9 T cell receptor beta chains from a single sample sequenced in a study of blood T cell repertoires in COVID-19. Assay: immunoSEQ multiplex PCR; the TCRdb copy retains only in-frame clones and omits some. The sample lists tens of thousands of clones, 70% to 80% occurring once. Specimen: peripheral blood. The source of these receptors is a man aged 55-75 years with active or convalescent COVID-19.

The chain uses TRBV28 and TRBJ1-4, with TRBD1 identical over 7 bases. Germline V gives CDR1 MDHEN, CDR2 SYDVKM. The V gene end was trimmed by 2 bases and the J gene end by 8 bases; junction bases not matched to a gene: 8. The CDR3 has 15 residues. Written as DNA, the CDR3 is TGTGCCAGCAGTTTAAGAGGCGGGACAGTAGAAAAACTGTTTTTT. Amino acids: CASSLRGGTVEKLFF.

The chain combines TRBV3-1 (or the pseudogene TRBV3-2) with TRBJ1-2, with D unresolved. CDR1 is LGHDT, CDR2 YNNKEL, per germline (reference sequence). CDR3 length equals 14 residues. V lost 0 bases, J lost 4 bases, and 9 bases lay in between. The CDR3 spells CASSQDRHSYGYTF. The CDR3 nucleotides read TGTGCCAGCAGCCAAGATCGACATAGCTATGGCTACACCTTC.

The chain recombines TRBV18 with TRBJ1-2; D ambiguous. Between the trimmed V and J ends, which lost 0 bases and 6 bases, there was a span of 11 bases. From germline, CDR1 is KGHSH and CDR2 LQKENI. This CDR3 contains 14 residues. CDR3 region: CASSPPGGRDGYTF. The CDR3 DNA sequence: TGTGCCAGCTCACCACCAGGAGGGCGTGATGGCTACACCTTC.

The chain combines TRBV28 with TRBJ2-3; perhaps TRBD2 as D (7 bases). V was shortened by 3 bases and J by 4 bases, with 8 bases between the two germline ends. CDR3 length: 13 amino acids. Germline lookup yields CDR1 MDHEN and CDR2 SYDVKM. CDR3 in amino acids: CASSLRGPDTQYF. The CDR3 coding sequence is TGTGCCAGCAGTTTGCGGGGGCCAGATACGCAGTATTTT.

This clone was seen a few times. This chain links TRBV7-2 with TRBJ2-3; 8 positions agree with TRBD1. The CDR3 consists of 16 residues. The germline gives CDR1 SGHTA, CDR2 FQGNSA. Trimming at V came to 2 bases and at J to 6 bases, leaving 10 bases not matched to a gene. The CDR3 nucleotides are TGTGCCAGCAGCTTACTGCGGACAGGGCTGGGGGATACGCAGTATTTT. This encodes CASSLLRTGLGDTQYF. The full variable domain, with the rest looked up from reference TRBV7-2 and TRBJ2-3, is GAGVSQSPSNKVTEKGKDVELRCDPISGHTALYWYRQSLGQGLEFLIYFQGNSAPDKSGLPSDRFSAERTGGSVSTLTIQRTQQEDSAVYLCASSLLRTGLGDTQYFGPGTRLTVL.

The count of this clone is one. This rearrangement joins TRBV14 to TRBJ1-6; D perhaps matches TRBD1 (6 bases). The germline CDR1 and CDR2 sequences are SGHDN and FVKESK. The CDR3 is 16 residues long. V lost 5 bases to trimming and J lost 9 bases, with 20 bases between them. The CDR3 loop reads CASSKDRTPDGSPLHF. Here the CDR3 DNA reads TGTGCCAGCAGCAAGGACAGAACACCTGACGGTTCACCCCTCCACTTT. The variable domain in full, completed from reference TRBV14 and TRBJ1-6, reads EAGVTQFPSHSVIEKGQTVTLRCDPISGHDNLYWYRRVMGKEIKFLLHFVKESKQDESGMPNNRFLAERTGGTYSTLKVQPAELEDSGVYFCASSKDRTPDGSPLHFGNGTRLTVT.

The genes are TRBV11-2 and TRBJ2-1; D possibly corresponds to TRBD2 (6 bases). This CDR3 comprises 16 residues. V was pared by 6 bases and J by 4 bases, with 19 bases between. From germline, CDR1 is SGHAT and CDR2 FQNNGV. The CDR3 reads CASSRATGDPYNEQFF. CDR3 DNA sequence: TGTGCCAGCAGTCGAGCCACGGGGGACCCTTACAATGAGCAGTTCTTC. The complete variable domain, with remaining parts taken from reference TRBV11-2 and TRBJ2-1, reads EAGVAQSPRYKIIEKRQSVAFWCNPISGHATLYWYQQILGQGPKLLIQFQNNGVVDDSQLPKDRFSAERLKGVDSTLKIQPAKLEDSAVYLCASSRATGDPYNEQFFGPGTRLTVL.

The chain employs TRBV4-1 and TRBJ2-1, with TRBD1 as a possible D gene (6 bases). The CDR3 totals 13 residues. The V gene lost 0 bases and the J gene lost 12 bases, with 12 bases spanning the gap. Germline CDR1 and CDR2: MGHRA and YSYEKL. CDR3 region: CASSQEAVTGQFF. For the CDR3, the DNA is TGCGCCAGCAGCCAAGAGGCGGTGACAGGGCAGTTCTTC.

The chain uses TRBV6-5 and TRBJ1-1, with a possible D match to TRBD1 (5 bases). CDR1 is MNHEY and CDR2 is SVGAGI in the germline V gene. V was cut by 6 bases and J by 1 base, with 12 bases left in between. There are 14 residues in the CDR3. The CDR3 DNA reads as TGTGCCAGCAGAAGTACAGGACGGAACACTGAAGCTTTCTTT. As protein: CASRSTGRNTEAFF.